This TCR beta chain was captured in a study of persistence of HIV-infected CD4 T cells. Regarding the study as a whole: Within sorted populations, more oligoclonal TCRs accompanied more oligoclonal proviruses. Degenerate expanded CDR3beta sequences were enriched among CMV- and Gag-responding cells.

The CDR3 spans 12 residues. In germline, CDR1 is MDHEN, CDR2 SYDVKM. Trimming shortened V by 5 bases and J by 3 bases, and 7 bases separated the two germline ends. Sequencing used immunoSEQ version 4 in survey mode. Sequencing was performed with immunoSEQ multiplex PCR; in TCRdb, only in-frame clones are kept and a portion is missing. This sample has roughly 13,000 clones; 71% occur once, and the top ten carry approximately 18%. Stimulation used 9 to 10 ug/mL lysate from CMV-infected fibroblasts. Sorting selected CD4+ T cells upregulating both CD40 ligand and CD69. Stimulated PBMCs had first been depleted of CD8+ T cells. As for this clone: Its antigen remains unknown.

The V and J genes are TRBV28 and TRBJ2-5; D possibly corresponds to TRBD1 (6 bases). The TCR comes from an adult man with HIV who was CMV-seropositive. The material was CD4+ T cells sorted from PBMCs after approximately 20-hour stimulation, obtained from a patient who received antiretroviral therapy. CDR3 nucleotides: TGTGCCAGCAGTCAGGGGAAAGAGACCCAGTACTTC. This translates into CASSQGKETQYF. Together with reference TRBV28 and TRBJ2-5, the CDR3 gives the full variable domain: DVKVTQSSRYLVKRTGEKVFLECVQDMDHENMFWYRQDPGLGLRLIYFSYDVKMKEKGDIPEGYSVSREKKERFSLILESASTNQTSMYLCASSQGKETQYFGPGTRLLVL.